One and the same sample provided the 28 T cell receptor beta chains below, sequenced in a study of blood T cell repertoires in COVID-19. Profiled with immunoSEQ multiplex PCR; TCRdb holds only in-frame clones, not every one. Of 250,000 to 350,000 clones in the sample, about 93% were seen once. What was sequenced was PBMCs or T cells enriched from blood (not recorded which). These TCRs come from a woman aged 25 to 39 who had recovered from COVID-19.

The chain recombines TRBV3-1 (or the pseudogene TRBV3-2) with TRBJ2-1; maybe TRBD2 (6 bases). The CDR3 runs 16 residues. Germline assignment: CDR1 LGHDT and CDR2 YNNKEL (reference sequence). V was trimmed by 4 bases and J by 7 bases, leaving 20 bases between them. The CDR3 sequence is CASSPATGVGRNEQFF. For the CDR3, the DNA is TGTGCCAGCAGCCCTGCTACGGGGGTGGGTCGGAATGAGCAGTTCTTC.

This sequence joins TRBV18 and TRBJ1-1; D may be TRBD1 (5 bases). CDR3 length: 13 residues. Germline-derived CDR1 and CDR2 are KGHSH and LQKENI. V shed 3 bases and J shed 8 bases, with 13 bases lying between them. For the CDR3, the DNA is TGTGCCAGCTCACCTCAGGACAAGGGAGAAGCTTTCTTT. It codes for CASSPQDKGEAFF. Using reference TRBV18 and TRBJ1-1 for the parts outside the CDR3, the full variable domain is NAGVMQNPRHLVRRRGQEARLRCSPMKGHSHVYWYRQLPEEGLKFMVYLQKENIIDESGMPKERFSAEFPKEGPSILRIQQVVRGDSAAYFCASSPQDKGEAFFGQGTRLTVV.

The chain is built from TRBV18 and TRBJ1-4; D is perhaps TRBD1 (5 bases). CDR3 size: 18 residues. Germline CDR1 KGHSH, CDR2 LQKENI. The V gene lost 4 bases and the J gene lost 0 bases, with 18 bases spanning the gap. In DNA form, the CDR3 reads TGTGCCAGCTCACTTGGTCCCTTGGGGCTAGCAACTAATGAAAAACTGTTTTTT. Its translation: CASSLGPLGLATNEKLFF.

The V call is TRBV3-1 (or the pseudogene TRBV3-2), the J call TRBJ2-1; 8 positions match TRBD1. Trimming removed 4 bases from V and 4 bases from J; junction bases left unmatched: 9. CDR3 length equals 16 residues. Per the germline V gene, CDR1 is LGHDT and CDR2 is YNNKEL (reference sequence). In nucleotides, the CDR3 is TGTGCCAGCAGCCTCCCACAGGGGGGTGTTTACAATGAGCAGTTCTTC. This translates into CASSLPQGGVYNEQFF.

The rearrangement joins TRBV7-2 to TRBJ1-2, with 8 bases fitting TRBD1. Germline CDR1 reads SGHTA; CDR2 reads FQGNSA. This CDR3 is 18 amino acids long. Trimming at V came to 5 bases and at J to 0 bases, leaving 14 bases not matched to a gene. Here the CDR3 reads CASSPLRPGQGANYGYTF. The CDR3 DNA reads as TGTGCCAGCAGCCCACTTAGGCCCGGACAGGGTGCTAACTATGGCTACACCTTC.

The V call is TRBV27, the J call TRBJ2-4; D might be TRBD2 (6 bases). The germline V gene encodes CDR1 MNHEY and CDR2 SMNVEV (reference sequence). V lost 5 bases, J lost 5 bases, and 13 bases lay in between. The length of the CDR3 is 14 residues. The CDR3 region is CASSTSGSQNIQYF. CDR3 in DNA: TGTGCCAGCAGTACATCCGGGAGTCAAAACATTCAGTACTTC.

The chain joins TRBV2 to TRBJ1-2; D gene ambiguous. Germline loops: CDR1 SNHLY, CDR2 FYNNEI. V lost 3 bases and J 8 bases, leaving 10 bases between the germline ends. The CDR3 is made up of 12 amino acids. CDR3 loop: CASSEPSRGYTF. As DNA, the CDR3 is TGTGCCAGCAGTGAGCCCAGTCGCGGCTACACCTTC.

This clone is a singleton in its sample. CDR3 bases: TGTGCCAGCAGCCTGGGGGCAGGGACAACGGGAGAGCAGTACTTC. Amino acids: CASSLGAGTTGEQYF. The rearrangement links TRBV5-4 to TRBJ2-7; the D gene is possibly TRBD1 (6 bases). From germline, CDR1 is SGHNT and CDR2 YYREEE (reference sequence). The V gene lost 4 bases and the J gene lost 7 bases, with 21 bases spanning the gap. The CDR3 is 15 amino acids.

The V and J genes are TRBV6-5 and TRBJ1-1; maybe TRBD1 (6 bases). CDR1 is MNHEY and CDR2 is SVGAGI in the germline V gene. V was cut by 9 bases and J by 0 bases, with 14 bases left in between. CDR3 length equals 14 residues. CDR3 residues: CASFRGAVNTEAFF. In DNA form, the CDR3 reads TGTGCCAGTTTCCGGGGGGCCGTGAACACTGAAGCTTTCTTT.

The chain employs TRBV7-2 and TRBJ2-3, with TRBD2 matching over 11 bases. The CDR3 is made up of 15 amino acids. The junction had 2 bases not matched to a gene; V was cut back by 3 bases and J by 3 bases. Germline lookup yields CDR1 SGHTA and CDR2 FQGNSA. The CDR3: CASSFRTSGTDTQYF. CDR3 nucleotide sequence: TGTGCCAGCAGCTTTCGGACTAGCGGGACAGATACGCAGTATTTT.

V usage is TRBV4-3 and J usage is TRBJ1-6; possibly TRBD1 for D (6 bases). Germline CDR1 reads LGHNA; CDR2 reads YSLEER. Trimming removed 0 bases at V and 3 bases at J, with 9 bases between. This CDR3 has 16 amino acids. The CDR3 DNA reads TGCGCCAGCAGCCAAGATCCGGACAGCTATAATTCACCCCTCCACTTT. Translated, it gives CASSQDPDSYNSPLHF.

The chain's CDR3 is CASTPPGTPSSGNTIYF. CDR3 nucleotides: TGTGCCAGCACCCCCCCGGGGACACCCTCCTCTGGAAACACCATATATTTT. V and J are TRBV21-1 and TRBJ1-3; the table's D gene call, TRBD1, was not cross checked with the DNA. TRBV21-1 is given as a pseudogene. The CDR3 runs 17 residues.

The CDR3 protein is CSVEDRRRGRGETQYF. The CDR3 region has the DNA TGCAGCGTTGAAGATCGGCGTAGGGGGAGGGGTGAGACCCAGTACTTC. The chain employs TRBV29-1 and TRBJ2-5; perhaps TRBD2 as D (7 bases). The CDR3 is 16 residues long. Trimming cost V 0 bases and J 5 bases, with 19 bases left between them. Germline V gene lookup returns CDR1 SQVTM and CDR2 ANQGSEA.

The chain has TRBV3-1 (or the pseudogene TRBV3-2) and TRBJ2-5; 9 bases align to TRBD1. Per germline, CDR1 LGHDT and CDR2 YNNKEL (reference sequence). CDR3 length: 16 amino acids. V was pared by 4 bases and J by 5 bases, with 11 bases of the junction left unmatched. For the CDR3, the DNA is TGTGCCAGCAGCCCTGCCTCGGGACAGGGCCTGGAGACCCAGTACTTC. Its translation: CASSPASGQGLETQYF.

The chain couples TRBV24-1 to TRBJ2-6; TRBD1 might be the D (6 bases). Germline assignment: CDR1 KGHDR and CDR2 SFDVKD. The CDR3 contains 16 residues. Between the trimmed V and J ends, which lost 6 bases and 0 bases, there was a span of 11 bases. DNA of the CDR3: TGTGCCACCAGTCACAGGGTAAACTCTGGGGCCAACGTCCTGACTTTC. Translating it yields CATSHRVNSGANVLTF.

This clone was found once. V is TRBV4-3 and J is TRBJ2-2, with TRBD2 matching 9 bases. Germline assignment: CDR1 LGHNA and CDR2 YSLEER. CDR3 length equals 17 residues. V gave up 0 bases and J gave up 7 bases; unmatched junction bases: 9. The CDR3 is CASSQDLGSGSFGELFF. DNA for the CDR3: TGCGCCAGCAGCCAAGATCTCGGTAGCGGGAGTTTCGGGGAGCTGTTTTTT.

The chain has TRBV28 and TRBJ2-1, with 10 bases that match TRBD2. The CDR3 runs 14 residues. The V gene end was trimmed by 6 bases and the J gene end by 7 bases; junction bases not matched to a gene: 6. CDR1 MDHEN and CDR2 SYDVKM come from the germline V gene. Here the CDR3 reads CASRTSGTGNEQFF. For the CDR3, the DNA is TGTGCCAGCAGAACTAGCGGGACGGGGAATGAGCAGTTCTTC.

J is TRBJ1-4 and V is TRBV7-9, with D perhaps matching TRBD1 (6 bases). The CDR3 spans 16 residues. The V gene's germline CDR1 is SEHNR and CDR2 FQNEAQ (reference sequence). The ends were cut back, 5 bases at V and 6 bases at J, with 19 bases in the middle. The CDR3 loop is CASSATHRAEDEKLFF. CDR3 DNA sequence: TGTGCCAGCAGCGCCACGCACAGGGCGGAGGATGAAAAACTGTTTTTT.

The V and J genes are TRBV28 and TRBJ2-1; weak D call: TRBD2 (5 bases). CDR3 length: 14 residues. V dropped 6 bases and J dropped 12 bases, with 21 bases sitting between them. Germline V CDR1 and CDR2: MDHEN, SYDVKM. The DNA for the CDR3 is TGTGCCAGCAGCCTTGATGGGAGAGGTGGTGGGCAGTTCTTC. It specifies CASSLDGRGGGQFF.

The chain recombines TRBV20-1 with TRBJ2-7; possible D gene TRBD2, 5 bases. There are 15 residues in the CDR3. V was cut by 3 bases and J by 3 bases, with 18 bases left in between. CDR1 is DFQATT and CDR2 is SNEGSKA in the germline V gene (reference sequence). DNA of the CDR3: TGCAGTGCTAGTGTGGTTTTGGCTAGCAGCTACGAGCAGTACTTC. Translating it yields CSASVVLASSYEQYF.

The CDR3 sequence: CASSPWGTHTRSSYNEQFF. The CDR3 DNA reads as TGTGCCAGCAGCCCCTGGGGGACACATACCAGAAGCTCCTACAATGAGCAGTTCTTC. The chain employs TRBV5-6 and TRBJ2-1, with D possibly matching TRBD1 (6 bases). Germline loops: CDR1 SGHDT, CDR2 YYEEEE. The CDR3 runs to 19 residues. The V end lost 4 bases, the J end lost 0 bases, and 23 bases lay between the germline ends.

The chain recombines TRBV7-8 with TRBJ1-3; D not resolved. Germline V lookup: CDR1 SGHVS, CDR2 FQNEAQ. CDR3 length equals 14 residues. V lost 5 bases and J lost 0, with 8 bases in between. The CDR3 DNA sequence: TGTGCCAGCAGCCTCGGGAGCTCTGGAAACACCATATATTTT. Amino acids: CASSLGSSGNTIYF.

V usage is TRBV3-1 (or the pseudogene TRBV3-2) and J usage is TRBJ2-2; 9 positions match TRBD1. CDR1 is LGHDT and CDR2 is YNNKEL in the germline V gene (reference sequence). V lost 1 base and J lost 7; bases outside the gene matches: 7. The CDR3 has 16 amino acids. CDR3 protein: CASSQGRDREGGELFF. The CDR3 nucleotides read TGTGCCAGCAGCCAAGGCCGGGACAGGGAGGGCGGGGAGCTGTTTTTT.

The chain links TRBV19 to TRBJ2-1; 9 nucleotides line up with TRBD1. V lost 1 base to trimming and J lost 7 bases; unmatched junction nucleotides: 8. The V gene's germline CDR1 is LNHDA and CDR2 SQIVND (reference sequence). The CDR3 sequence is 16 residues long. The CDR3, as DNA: TGTGCCAGTAGTATAGTGGGACAGGGCCTTCTTAATGAGCAGTTCTTC. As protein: CASSIVGQGLLNEQFF.

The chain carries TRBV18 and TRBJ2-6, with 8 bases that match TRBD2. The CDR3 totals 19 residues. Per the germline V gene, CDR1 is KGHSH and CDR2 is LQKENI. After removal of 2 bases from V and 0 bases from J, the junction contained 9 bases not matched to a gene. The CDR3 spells CASSPSASGSLSGANVLTF. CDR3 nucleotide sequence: TGTGCCAGCTCACCATCGGCTAGCGGGTCTCTCTCTGGGGCCAACGTCCTGACTTTC.

CDR3 loop: CASSYQRGTEAFF. For the CDR3, the DNA is TGTGCCAGCAGTTACCAGCGGGGCACTGAAGCTTTCTTT. V is TRBV6-2 or TRBV6-3 and J is TRBJ1-1, with no clear D. Trimming left V 2 bases short and J 4 bases short, with 8 bases between. The germline V gene encodes CDR1 MNHEY and CDR2 SVGEGT. This CDR3 has 13 amino acids.

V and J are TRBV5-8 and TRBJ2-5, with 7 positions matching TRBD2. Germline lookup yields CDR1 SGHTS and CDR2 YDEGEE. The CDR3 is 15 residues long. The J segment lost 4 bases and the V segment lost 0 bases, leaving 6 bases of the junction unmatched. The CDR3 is CASSLAAGGRETQYF. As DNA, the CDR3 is TGTGCCAGCAGCTTGGCCGCTGGCGGGAGAGAGACCCAGTACTTC.

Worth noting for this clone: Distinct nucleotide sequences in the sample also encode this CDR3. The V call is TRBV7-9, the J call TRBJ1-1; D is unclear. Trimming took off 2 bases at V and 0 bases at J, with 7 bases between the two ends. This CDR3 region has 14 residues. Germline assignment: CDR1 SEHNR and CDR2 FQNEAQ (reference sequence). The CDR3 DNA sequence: TGTGCCAGCAGCTTAAGACAAGTGAACACTGAAGCTTTCTTT. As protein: CASSLRQVNTEAFF.